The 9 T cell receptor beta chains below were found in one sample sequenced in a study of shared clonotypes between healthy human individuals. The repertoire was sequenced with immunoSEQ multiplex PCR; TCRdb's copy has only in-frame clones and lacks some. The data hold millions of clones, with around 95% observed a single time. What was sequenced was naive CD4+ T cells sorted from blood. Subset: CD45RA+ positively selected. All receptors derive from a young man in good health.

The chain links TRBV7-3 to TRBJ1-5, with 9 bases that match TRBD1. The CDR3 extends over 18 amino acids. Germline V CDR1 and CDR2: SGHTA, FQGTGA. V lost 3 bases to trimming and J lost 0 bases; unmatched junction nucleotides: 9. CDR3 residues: CASSFPGQGPYSNQPQHF. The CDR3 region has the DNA TGTGCCAGCAGCTTCCCCGGACAGGGGCCTTATAGCAATCAGCCCCAGCATTTT.

CDR3 coding DNA: TGCGCCAGCAGCCCCCCTGGTCAGGGCGCTCTCTCTGGAAACACCATATATTTT. It is translated as CASSPPGQGALSGNTIYF. V usage is TRBV5-1 and J usage is TRBJ1-3; TRBD1 might be the D (5 bases). Germline CDR1 is SGHRS and CDR2 is YFSETQ. This CDR3 contains 18 residues. Trimming took off 4 bases at V and 0 bases at J, with 20 bases between the two ends. The variable domain in full, completed from reference TRBV5-1 and TRBJ1-3, reads KAGVTQTPRYLIKTRGQQVTLSCSPISGHRSVSWYQQTPGQGLQFLFEYFSETQRNKGNFPGRFSGRQFSNSRSEMNVSTLELGDSALYLCASSPPGQGALSGNTIYFGEGSWLTVV.

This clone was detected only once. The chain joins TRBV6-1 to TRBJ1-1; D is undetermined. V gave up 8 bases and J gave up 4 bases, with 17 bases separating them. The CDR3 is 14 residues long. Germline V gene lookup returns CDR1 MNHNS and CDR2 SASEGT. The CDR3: CASVRSFEITEAFF. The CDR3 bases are TGTGCCAGCGTCAGATCTTTCGAAATCACTGAAGCTTTCTTT.

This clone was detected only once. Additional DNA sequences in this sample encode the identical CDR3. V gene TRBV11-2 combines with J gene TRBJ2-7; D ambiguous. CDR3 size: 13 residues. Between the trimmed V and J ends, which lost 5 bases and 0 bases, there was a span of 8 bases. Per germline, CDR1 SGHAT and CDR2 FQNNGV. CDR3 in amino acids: CASSLGSSYEQYF. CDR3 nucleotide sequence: TGTGCCAGCAGCCTAGGGTCCTCCTACGAGCAGTACTTC.

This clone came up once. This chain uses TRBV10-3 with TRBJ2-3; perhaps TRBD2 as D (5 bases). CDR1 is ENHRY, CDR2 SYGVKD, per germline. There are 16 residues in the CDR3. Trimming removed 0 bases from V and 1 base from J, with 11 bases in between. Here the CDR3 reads CAISESMFGGTDTQYF. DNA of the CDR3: TGTGCCATCAGTGAGTCGATGTTCGGGGGCACAGATACGCAGTATTTT.

The CDR3 here is CASSPRAGHTDTQYF. CDR3 sequence (DNA): TGTGCCAGCTCACCTCGAGCCGGACACACAGATACGCAGTATTTT. The V gene is TRBV18, the J gene TRBJ2-3; possible D gene TRBD1, 5 bases. This CDR3 comprises 15 residues. The V end lost 3 bases, the J end lost 2 bases, and 12 bases lay between the germline ends. CDR1 is KGHSH and CDR2 is LQKENI in the germline V gene.

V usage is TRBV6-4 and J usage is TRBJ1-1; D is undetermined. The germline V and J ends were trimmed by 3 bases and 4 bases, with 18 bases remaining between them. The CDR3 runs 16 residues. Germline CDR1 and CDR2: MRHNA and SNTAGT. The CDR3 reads CASSEAPGRGLTEAFF. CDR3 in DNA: TGTGCCAGCAGTGAGGCACCAGGACGAGGACTCACTGAAGCTTTCTTT.

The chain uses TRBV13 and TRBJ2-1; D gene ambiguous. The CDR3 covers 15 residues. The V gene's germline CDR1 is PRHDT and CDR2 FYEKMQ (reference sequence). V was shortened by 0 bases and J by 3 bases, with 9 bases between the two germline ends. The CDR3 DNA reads TGTGCCAGCAGCTTAGGACGCGTAAGCTACAATGAGCAGTTCTTC. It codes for CASSLGRVSYNEQFF.

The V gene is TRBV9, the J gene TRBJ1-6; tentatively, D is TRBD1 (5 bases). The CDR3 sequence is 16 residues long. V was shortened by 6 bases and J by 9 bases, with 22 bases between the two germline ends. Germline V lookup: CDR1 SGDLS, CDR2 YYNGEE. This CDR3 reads CASTPQGEATLSPLHF. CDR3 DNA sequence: TGTGCCAGCACCCCACAAGGGGAAGCCACCCTTTCACCCCTCCACTTT. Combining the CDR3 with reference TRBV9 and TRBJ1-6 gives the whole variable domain DSGVTQTPKHLITATGQRVTLRCSPRSGDLSVYWYQQSLDQGLQFLIQYYNGEERAKGNILERFSAQQFPDLHSELNLSSLELGDSALYFCASTPQGEATLSPLHFGNGTRLTVT.